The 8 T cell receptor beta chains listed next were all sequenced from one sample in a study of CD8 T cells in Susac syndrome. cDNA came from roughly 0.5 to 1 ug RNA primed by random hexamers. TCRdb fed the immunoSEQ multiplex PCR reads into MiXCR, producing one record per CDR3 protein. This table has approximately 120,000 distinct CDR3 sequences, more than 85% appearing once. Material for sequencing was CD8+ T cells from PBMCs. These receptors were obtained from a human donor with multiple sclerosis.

The CDR3: CASSLPWRESGDEQFF. CDR3 coding DNA: TGCGCCAGCAGCTTACCATGGCGGGAGAGTGGTGATGAGCAGTTCTTC. This rearrangement joins TRBV5-1 to TRBJ2-1, with 7 nucleotides matching TRBD2. The length of the CDR3 is 16 residues. Germline values: CDR1 SGHRS, CDR2 YFSETQ. V lost 2 bases, J lost 8 bases, and 13 bases stayed unmatched. The variable domain in full, with the rest retrieved from reference TRBV5-1 and TRBJ2-1, is KAGVTQTPRYLIKTRGQQVTLSCSPISGHRSVSWYQQTPGQGLQFLFEYFSETQRNKGNFPGRFSGRQFSNSRSEMNVSTLELGDSALYLCASSLPWRESGDEQFFGPGTRLTVL.

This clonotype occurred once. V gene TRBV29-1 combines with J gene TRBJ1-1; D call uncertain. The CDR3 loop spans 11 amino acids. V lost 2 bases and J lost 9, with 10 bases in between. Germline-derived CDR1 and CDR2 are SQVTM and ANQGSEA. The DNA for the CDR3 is TGCAGCGTTGAATGGCCCGGGAAAGCTTTCTTT. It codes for CSVEWPGKAFF.

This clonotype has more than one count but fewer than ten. The CDR3 bases are TGTGCCAGCAGACCAAGGGGGGACTATGGCTACACCTTC. This codes for CASRPRGDYGYTF. The chain links TRBV6-5 to TRBJ1-2; the D gene is possibly TRBD1 (6 bases). Trimming shortened V by 6 bases and J by 3 bases, and 11 bases separated the two germline ends. This CDR3 contains 13 residues. From germline, CDR1 is MNHEY and CDR2 SVGAGI.

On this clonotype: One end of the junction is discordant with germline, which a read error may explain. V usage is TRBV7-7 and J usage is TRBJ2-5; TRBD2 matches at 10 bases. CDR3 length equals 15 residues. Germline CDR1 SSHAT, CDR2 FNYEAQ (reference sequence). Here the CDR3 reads CASSPVAGGAETQYF. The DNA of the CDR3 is TGTGCTAGCAGCCCGGTAGCGGGAGGTGCAGAGACCCAGTACTTC.

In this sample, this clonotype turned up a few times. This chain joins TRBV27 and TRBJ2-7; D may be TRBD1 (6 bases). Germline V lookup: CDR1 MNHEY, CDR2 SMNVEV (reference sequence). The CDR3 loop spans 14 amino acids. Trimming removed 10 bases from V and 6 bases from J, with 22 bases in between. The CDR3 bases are TGTGCCACCAGGGGTGGCAGAGAAACCTCCGAGCAGTACTTC. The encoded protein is CATRGGRETSEQYF.

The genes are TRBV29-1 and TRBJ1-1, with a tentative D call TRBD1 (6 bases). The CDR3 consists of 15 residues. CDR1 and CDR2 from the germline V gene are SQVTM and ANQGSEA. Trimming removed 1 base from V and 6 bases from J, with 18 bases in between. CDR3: CSVEGPQQGIPEAFF. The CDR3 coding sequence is TGCAGCGTTGAAGGCCCTCAACAGGGTATCCCTGAAGCTTTCTTT.

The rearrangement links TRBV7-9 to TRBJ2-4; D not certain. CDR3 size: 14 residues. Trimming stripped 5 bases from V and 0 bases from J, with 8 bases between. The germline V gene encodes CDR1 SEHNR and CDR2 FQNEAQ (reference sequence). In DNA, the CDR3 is TGTGCCAGCAGCCCCGATCTAGCCAAAAACATTCAGTACTTC. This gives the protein CASSPDLAKNIQYF.

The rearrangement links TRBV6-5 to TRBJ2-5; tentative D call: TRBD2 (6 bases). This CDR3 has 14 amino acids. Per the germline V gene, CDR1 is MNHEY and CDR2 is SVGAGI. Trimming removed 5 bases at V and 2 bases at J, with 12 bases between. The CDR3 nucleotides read TGTGCCAGCAGTGAAACGGCGGGACAAGAGACCCAGTACTTC. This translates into CASSETAGQETQYF.